Presented here are 13 T cell receptor beta chains from one specimen sequenced in a study of post-analysis software for immune sequencing data. Unique molecular identifiers tagged the TCR beta cDNA libraries. In TCRdb, the PCR reads were re-called with MiXCR into one record per CDR3 protein. The sample holds roughly 180,000 distinct CDR3 sequences, over 25% seen once. Their recognized antigens are unknown. General study results and limits: Four or five TRBV segments, TRBV5-6, TRBV5-1 and TRBV20-1 among them, were found more frequent in patients than controls.

Sequencing was carried out using blood. The receptors originated from a girl aged 5-17 years with multiple sclerosis.

The V gene is TRBV5-1, the J gene TRBJ1-2; unclear D gene. CDR1 is SGHRS and CDR2 is YFSETQ in the germline V gene. The CDR3 is 14 residues long. V gave up 0 bases and J gave up 6 bases, with 12 bases separating them. CDR3 residues: CASSLAAGLDGYTF. The CDR3 DNA reads TGCGCCAGCAGCTTGGCGGCAGGACTTGATGGCTACACCTTC. Filled out from reference TRBV5-1 and TRBJ1-2, the complete variable domain reads KAGVTQTPRYLIKTRGQQVTLSCSPISGHRSVSWYQQTPGQGLQFLFEYFSETQRNKGNFPGRFSGRQFSNSRSEMNVSTLELGDSALYLCASSLAAGLDGYTFGSGTRLTVV.

The chain has TRBV7-2 and TRBJ2-6; TRBD1 might be the D (5 bases). There are 17 residues in the CDR3. Germline V gives CDR1 SGHTA, CDR2 FQGNSA. V was cut by 2 bases and J by 2 bases, with 13 bases left in between. Here the CDR3 DNA reads TGTGCCAGCAGCTTACAGGGTGGATGGCCTGGGGCCAACGTCCTGACTTTC. This encodes CASSLQGGWPGANVLTF.

In its sample, this clonotype was seen many times. The chain couples TRBV21-1 to TRBJ2-1; the tabulated D call, TRBD1, remains unverified against the DNA. TRBV21-1 is an annotated pseudogene. The CDR3 spans 17 residues. The CDR3 loop reads CASSACRTGVGSNEQFF. In DNA, the CDR3 is TGTGCCAGCAGCGCCTGTAGGACAGGGGTTGGTAGCAATGAGCAGTTCTTC.

This clonotype has more than one count but fewer than ten. This chain links TRBV2 with TRBJ1-1, with TRBD1 identical over 7 bases. The CDR3 consists of 12 residues. Per germline, CDR1 SNHLY and CDR2 FYNNEI. The ends lost 3 bases at V and 7 bases at J; junction bases unmatched: 2. The CDR3 DNA is TGTGCCAGCAGTGACGGGGACAGTGAAGCTTTCTTT. Residues: CASSDGDSEAFF. Supplemented by reference TRBV2 and TRBJ1-1, the full variable domain reads EPEVTQTPSHQVTQMGQEVILRCVPISNHLYFYWYRQILGQKVEFLVSFYNNEISEKSEIFDDQFSVERPDGSNFTLKIRSTKLEDSAMYFCASSDGDSEAFFGQGTRLTVV.

This clonotype was picked up a small number of times. It may be a read error: a sequence one base away is much more abundant. This chain connects TRBV5-1 to TRBJ2-5; unclear D gene. The CDR3 runs 14 residues. V was pared by 0 bases and J by 4 bases, with 10 bases between. Per the germline V gene, CDR1 is SGHRS and CDR2 is YFSETQ. The CDR3 nucleotides are TGCGCCAGCAGCTTGGGTAGCACCGCAGAGACCCAGTACTTC. Amino acid sequence: CASSLGSTAETQYF.

The chain combines TRBV5-1 with TRBJ1-5; 7 bases are a match to TRBD1. CDR1 and CDR2 from the germline V gene are SGHRS and YFSETQ. CDR3 length: 15 amino acids. V trimming: 0 bases; J trimming: 8 bases; junction bases outside the gene matches: 8. The CDR3 nucleotides read TGCGCCAGCAGCTTGGGTGTGACAGGGAAGGAGCCCCAGCATTTT. Its translation is CASSLGVTGKEPQHF.

The rearrangement uses TRBV9 and TRBJ2-7; D may correspond to TRBD1 or TRBD2 (7 bases each). Germline V gene data show CDR1 as SGDLS and CDR2 as YYNGEE. With 6 bases removed from V and 0 bases from J, the gap between germline ends came to 13 bases. The CDR3 covers 14 residues. This CDR3 reads CASNSGGGSYEQYF. The CDR3 region has the DNA TGTGCCAGCAACTCAGGGGGGGGCTCCTACGAGCAGTACTTC.

About this clonotype itself: One end of the junction does not line up with germline, which may come from a read error. V gene TRBV5-1 combines with J gene TRBJ1-6; D gene uncertain. The germline gives CDR1 SGHRS, CDR2 YFSETQ. This CDR3 spans 14 amino acids. The CDR3, as DNA: TGCGCCAGCAGCTTGGAGGTGGTGAATTCACCCCCCCACTTT. Translated: CASSLEVVNSPPHF.

This clonotype was seen more than once but under ten times. V and J are TRBV12-3 or TRBV12-4 and TRBJ2-1; 16 nucleotides agree with TRBD2. J was trimmed by 5 bases and V by 6 bases; bases with no gene match: 10. The length of the CDR3 is 18 residues. CDR3 bases: TGTGCCAGCAGGGCCGGGACTAGCGGGAGGGTCTACGACAATGAGCAGTTCTTC. This gives the protein CASRAGTSGRVYDNEQFF.

This clonotype was counted only a few times. The chain carries TRBV7-9 and TRBJ1-6; the D is unclear. This CDR3 has 14 amino acids. In germline, CDR1 is SEHNR, CDR2 FQNEAQ (reference sequence). Trimming took 4 bases from V and 10 from J, leaving 14 bases between them. CDR3: CASSSTPMGSPLHF. In DNA form, the CDR3 reads TGTGCCAGCAGCTCCACCCCTATGGGGTCACCCCTCCACTTT.

This clonotype was seen more than once but under ten times. For the CDR3, the DNA is TGTGCCAGCAAACGGCCAGGGGGAGGCTACACCTTC. Protein product: CASKRPGGGYTF. The J gene is TRBJ1-2, the V gene TRBV27; 7 nucleotides match TRBD1. J lost 8 bases, V lost 7 bases, and 7 bases had no gene match. The V gene's germline CDR1 is MNHEY and CDR2 SMNVEV (reference sequence). The CDR3 has 12 amino acids.

The table lists this clonotype with many counts. The rearrangement uses TRBV11-2 and TRBJ2-3; D remains unclear. CDR3 length: 12 residues. Trimming stripped 5 bases from V and 5 bases from J, with 8 bases between. Germline loops: CDR1 SGHAT, CDR2 FQNNGV. CDR3 sequence: CASSLPLDTQYF. The CDR3, as DNA: TGTGCCAGCAGCCTCCCGTTAGATACGCAGTATTTT.

This clonotype was observed a handful of times. This chain uses TRBV25-1 with TRBJ1-1; unclear D gene. Trimming pared 4 bases from V and 8 bases from J, leaving 8 bases between. CDR3 length equals 11 residues. CDR1 is MGHDK, CDR2 SYGVNS, per germline. The CDR3 DNA is TGTGCCAGCAGTGCGGGGATCGAAGCTTTCTTT. Its protein product is CASSAGIEAFF.